A selection of T cell receptor beta chains follows, all from one sample in a study of technical replicates of blood from a handful of donors. Data came from immunoSEQ multiplex PCR; TCRdb stores just in-frame clones and leaves some out. The sample consists of 55,000 to 60,000 clones, just over 90% of them appearing once. The material sequenced was PBMCs. Receptors were obtained from a human donor in good health. Some clones in this sample may be carry-over from other donors' samples. CDR3s include the opening cysteine and the closing phenylalanine or tryptophan. Each record gives: V gene, clone size, D gene, J gene, CDR3 DNA, CDR3 protein. The D gene is left open where the match is weak. Clone size is given for some rows only: seen once, a few or many times, or a class if the clone is expanded.

V gene: TRBV5-1
clone size: NA
D gene: TRBD1
J gene: TRBJ1-3
CDR3 DNA: TGCGCCAGCAGCTGGGACAGTGCTGGAAACACCATATATTTT
CDR3 protein: CASSWDSAGNTIYF

V gene: TRBV6-6
clone size: NA
D gene: TRBD2
J gene: TRBJ2-7
CDR3 DNA: TGTGCCAGCTTTGGGACTAGCGGGAGGGTCTCCTACGAGCAGTACTTC
CDR3 protein: CASFGTSGRVSYEQYF

V gene: TRBV11-2
clone size: NA
D gene: TRBD2
J gene: TRBJ2-1
CDR3 DNA: TGTGCCAGCAGCTCCACTAGCGCCGACAATGAGCAGTTCTTC
CDR3 protein: CASSSTSADNEQFF

V gene: TRBV5-1
clone size: once
D gene: NA
J gene: TRBJ2-7
CDR3 DNA: TGCGCCAGCAGCTTGGATAGGGGCAAGAACGAGCAGTACTTC
CDR3 protein: CASSLDRGKNEQYF

V gene: TRBV12-5
clone size: few
D gene: NA
J gene: TRBJ2-3
CDR3 DNA: TGTGCTAGTGGTTTGGTACTAGTGGACAGCCTCACGCAGTATTTT
CDR3 protein: CASGLVLVDSLTQYF

V gene: TRBV11-2
clone size: once
D gene: NA
J gene: TRBJ1-2
CDR3 DNA: TGTGCCAGCAGCAAGGACAGCAACTATGGCTACACCTTC
CDR3 protein: CASSKDSNYGYTF

V gene: TRBV19
clone size: NA
D gene: TRBD1
J gene: TRBJ1-1
CDR3 DNA: TGTGCCAGTAGTGGACAGGGGGCTAGCACTGAAGCTTTCTTT
CDR3 protein: CASSGQGASTEAFF

V gene: TRBV7-2
clone size: NA
D gene: NA
J gene: TRBJ2-7
CDR3 DNA: TGTGCCAGCAGCTTGGGTGACGGGGCGGGATACGAGCAGTACTTC
CDR3 protein: CASSLGDGAGYEQYF

V gene: TRBV7-7
clone size: NA
D gene: NA
J gene: TRBJ2-7
CDR3 DNA: TGTGCCAGCATCCTTAGGGGGACCGGGAATTACTTC
CDR3 protein: CASILRGTGNYF

V gene: TRBV15
clone size: once
D gene: NA
J gene: TRBJ1-4
CDR3 DNA: TGTGCCACCAGCAGAGGCTCCGGGAATATTAATGAAAAACTGTTTTTT
CDR3 protein: CATSRGSGNINEKLFF

V gene: TRBV2
clone size: many
D gene: NA
J gene: TRBJ1-6
CDR3 DNA: TGTGCCAGCAGTGAAGTTCGGAGACCCCAATTAAATTCACCCCTCCACTTT
CDR3 protein: CASSEVRRPQLNSPLHF

V gene: TRBV7-9
clone size: NA
D gene: TRBD2
J gene: TRBJ2-5
CDR3 DNA: TGTGCCAGCAGCCTCCTCGAGAGTAGCGGGTCCGGGACCCAGTACTTC
CDR3 protein: CASSLLESSGSGTQYF

V gene: TRBV5-4
clone size: NA
D gene: NA
J gene: TRBJ2-7
CDR3 DNA: TGTGCCAGCAGCTCTATAACCGGGTCCCGCTACGAGCAGTACTTC
CDR3 protein: CASSSITGSRYEQYF

V gene: TRBV19
clone size: NA
D gene: TRBD2
J gene: TRBJ2-7
CDR3 DNA: TGTGCCAGTAGCGACCGGACTAGCGCCTCCTACGAGCAGTACTTC
CDR3 protein: CASSDRTSASYEQYF

V gene: TRBV27
clone size: once
D gene: NA
J gene: TRBJ1-3
CDR3 DNA: TGTGCCGACGAACAGGGCCACTCTGGAAACACCATATATTTT
CDR3 protein: CADEQGHSGNTIYF

V gene: TRBV2
clone size: NA
D gene: TRBD1
J gene: TRBJ2-5
CDR3 DNA: TGTGCCAGCATGGACAGGGGGGAAGAGACCCAGTACTTC
CDR3 protein: CASMDRGEETQYF

V gene: TRBV7-2
clone size: NA
D gene: NA
J gene: TRBJ1-2
CDR3 DNA: TGTGCCAGCAGCTTAGTTGGAGGAACCGGGGGCTACACCTTC
CDR3 protein: CASSLVGGTGGYTF

V gene: TRBV19
clone size: NA
D gene: TRBD1
J gene: TRBJ2-7
CDR3 DNA: TGTGCCAGTAGTGGCCCGGGACAGGTGACCTACGAGCAGTACTTC
CDR3 protein: CASSGPGQVTYEQYF

V gene: TRBV29-1
clone size: NA
D gene: NA
J gene: TRBJ1-2
CDR3 DNA: TGCAGCGTTGCACTTGCAGGCGGACAGAGCCTCTATGGCTACACCTTC
CDR3 protein: CSVALAGGQSLYGYTF

V gene: TRBV7-2
clone size: NA
D gene: TRBD2
J gene: TRBJ2-3
CDR3 DNA: TGTGCCAGCAGCTTAGCTAGCGGGGGAAGTGATACGCAGTATTTT
CDR3 protein: CASSLASGGSDTQYF

V gene: TRBV7-2
clone size: NA
D gene: NA
J gene: TRBJ1-5
CDR3 DNA: TGTGCCAGCAGCTTAGTTACAGGCAGCAATCAGCCCCAGCATTTT
CDR3 protein: CASSLVTGSNQPQHF

V gene: TRBV5-1
clone size: NA
D gene: TRBD1
J gene: TRBJ2-1
CDR3 DNA: TGCGCCAGCAGCTTGGAGGGGGCCTCCTACAATGAGCAGTTCTTC
CDR3 protein: CASSLEGASYNEQFF

V gene: TRBV5-5
clone size: NA
D gene: TRBD1
J gene: TRBJ2-7
CDR3 DNA: TGTGCCAGCAGCATCGGGACAGGAATACGGCAGTACTTC
CDR3 protein: CASSIGTGIRQYF

V gene: TRBV20-1
clone size: NA
D gene: TRBD2
J gene: TRBJ2-7
CDR3 DNA: TGCAGTGCTGCTCGGGAGGGCGAGCAGTACTTC
CDR3 protein: CSAAREGEQYF

V gene: TRBV6-6
clone size: NA
D gene: TRBD1
J gene: TRBJ2-7
CDR3 DNA: TGTGCCAGCAGTTACGGGACAGACGAGCAGTACTTC
CDR3 protein: CASSYGTDEQYF

V gene: TRBV12-5
clone size: NA
D gene: NA
J gene: TRBJ1-1
CDR3 DNA: TGTGCTAGTGGGTCCGGTCACACTGAAGCTTTCTTT
CDR3 protein: CASGSGHTEAFF

V gene: TRBV2
clone size: NA
D gene: NA
J gene: TRBJ1-4
CDR3 DNA: TGTGCCAGCAGCCAGGAGGCAGGGGCTAATGAAAAACTGTTTTTT
CDR3 protein: CASSQEAGANEKLFF

V gene: TRBV9
clone size: NA
D gene: TRBD1
J gene: TRBJ1-6
CDR3 DNA: TGTGCCAGCAGCGCTACAGGGGGCAGGAATTCACCCCTCCACTTT
CDR3 protein: CASSATGGRNSPLHF

V gene: TRBV14
clone size: NA
D gene: NA
J gene: TRBJ2-7
CDR3 DNA: TGTGCCAGCAGCCCCGGAAGGGGTTTC
CDR3 protein: CASSPGRGF

V gene: TRBV5-6
clone size: NA
D gene: TRBD2
J gene: TRBJ2-5
CDR3 DNA: TGTGCCAGCAGCCCCGGACTAGCGGGGCCGCGGGAGACCCAGTACTTC
CDR3 protein: CASSPGLAGPRETQYF

V gene: TRBV27
clone size: few
D gene: TRBD2
J gene: TRBJ2-1
CDR3 DNA: TGTGCCAGCCGCCCCGGACTAGCGGTTTACAATGAGCAGTTCTTC
CDR3 protein: CASRPGLAVYNEQFF

V gene: TRBV15
clone size: NA
D gene: NA
J gene: TRBJ1-5
CDR3 DNA: TGTGCCACCAGCATGGGCAGGAATAATAGCAATCAGCCCCAGCATTTT
CDR3 protein: CATSMGRNNSNQPQHF

V gene: TRBV19
clone size: NA
D gene: NA
J gene: TRBJ2-2
CDR3 DNA: TGTGCCAGTTGGGCCGAAGGCGCCGGGGAGCTGTTTTTT
CDR3 protein: CASWAEGAGELFF

V gene: TRBV18
clone size: NA
D gene: TRBD2
J gene: TRBJ2-3
CDR3 DNA: TGTGCCAGCTCACGGGGGACTAGTTGGGCAGATACGCAGTATTTT
CDR3 protein: CASSRGTSWADTQYF

V gene: TRBV7-2
clone size: NA
D gene: NA
J gene: TRBJ1-2
CDR3 DNA: TGTGCCAGCAGCCTCCGCGGGGGGGATAACTATGGCTACACCTTC
CDR3 protein: CASSLRGGDNYGYTF

V gene: TRBV7-2
clone size: NA
D gene: NA
J gene: TRBJ2-2
CDR3 DNA: TGTGCCAGCAGCTTCGGATCTAGGCAAACCGGGGAGCTGTTTTTT
CDR3 protein: CASSFGSRQTGELFF

V gene: TRBV7-7
clone size: NA
D gene: NA
J gene: TRBJ2-1
CDR3 DNA: TGTGCCAGCAGCTTAGGACAGAAGAATGAGCAGTTCTTC
CDR3 protein: CASSLGQKNEQFF

V gene: TRBV5-1
clone size: NA
D gene: TRBD1
J gene: TRBJ2-5
CDR3 DNA: TGCGCCAGCACAGGGGGAGAGACCCAGTACTTC
CDR3 protein: CASTGGETQYF

V gene: TRBV10-3
clone size: NA
D gene: NA
J gene: TRBJ1-2
CDR3 DNA: TGTGCCATCAATGGAGCTAACTATGGCTACACCTTC
CDR3 protein: CAINGANYGYTF

V gene: TRBV7-8
clone size: NA
D gene: TRBD1
J gene: TRBJ1-3
CDR3 DNA: TGTGCCAGCAGCGCACGGGGACAGGTTTCTGGAAACACCATATATTTT
CDR3 protein: CASSARGQVSGNTIYF

V gene: TRBV5-1
clone size: NA
D gene: NA
J gene: TRBJ1-1
CDR3 DNA: TGCGCCAGCAGCTTGGAACCGTCAGGCAGTTCGAGCACTGAAGCTTTCTTT
CDR3 protein: CASSLEPSGSSSTEAFF

V gene: TRBV7-8
clone size: NA
D gene: NA
J gene: TRBJ1-1
CDR3 DNA: TGTGCCAGCAGCTACCGGGGGGTCGTGACTGAAGCTTTCTTT
CDR3 protein: CASSYRGVVTEAFF

V gene: TRBV7-9
clone size: once
D gene: TRBD2
J gene: TRBJ2-7
CDR3 DNA: TGTGCCAGCAGCTTAGCTAGCGGGGGTACCTACGAGCAGTACTTC
CDR3 protein: CASSLASGGTYEQYF

V gene: TRBV5-1
clone size: NA
D gene: TRBD1
J gene: TRBJ2-7
CDR3 DNA: TGCGCCAGCAGTCTAGGGGGAGAGGGGGCGCGCCACGAGCAGTACTTC
CDR3 protein: CASSLGGEGARHEQYF

V gene: TRBV6-1
clone size: NA
D gene: NA
J gene: TRBJ1-4
CDR3 DNA: TGTGCCAGCAGTGAAGCCGTTGAGAGTGAAAAACTGTTTTTT
CDR3 protein: CASSEAVESEKLFF

V gene: TRBV5-1
clone size: NA
D gene: NA
J gene: TRBJ1-1
CDR3 DNA: TGCGCCAGCAGCTTGGGCGCGGTAAACACTGAAGCTTTCTTT
CDR3 protein: CASSLGAVNTEAFF

V gene: TRBV7-9
clone size: NA
D gene: NA
J gene: TRBJ2-2
CDR3 DNA: TGTGCCAGCAGCTTAGACAGGGTGGAACCCGGGGAGCTGTTTTTT
CDR3 protein: CASSLDRVEPGELFF

V gene: TRBV4-2
clone size: NA
D gene: TRBD1
J gene: TRBJ1-2
CDR3 DNA: TGTGCCAGCAGCCAAGGGACAGGGGATGACTATGGCTACACCTTC
CDR3 protein: CASSQGTGDDYGYTF

V gene: TRBV7-8
clone size: NA
D gene: NA
J gene: TRBJ1-6
CDR3 DNA: TGTGCCAGCAGCGCCGCTCCCAGGGTGTTGGGGTCACCCCTCCACTTT
CDR3 protein: CASSAAPRVLGSPLHF

V gene: TRBV6-1
clone size: NA
D gene: TRBD2
J gene: TRBJ2-1
CDR3 DNA: TGTGCCAGCAGGGGACTAGCGGGGAGTACCAATGAGCAGTTCTTC
CDR3 protein: CASRGLAGSTNEQFF

V gene: TRBV5-4
clone size: once
D gene: NA
J gene: TRBJ1-5
CDR3 DNA: TGTGCCAGCAGCTTGACAGGTAGCAATCAGCCCCAGCATTTT
CDR3 protein: CASSLTGSNQPQHF

V gene: TRBV7-9
clone size: NA
D gene: NA
J gene: TRBJ2-2
CDR3 DNA: TGTGCCAGCAGCCCTTATACCGGGGAGCTGTTTTTT
CDR3 protein: CASSPYTGELFF

V gene: TRBV5-4
clone size: NA
D gene: TRBD1
J gene: TRBJ2-7
CDR3 DNA: TGTGCCAGCAGCTCCGGCAGGGGGTCCTACGAGCAGTACTTC
CDR3 protein: CASSSGRGSYEQYF

V gene: TRBV4-3
clone size: NA
D gene: NA
J gene: TRBJ2-7
CDR3 DNA: TGCGCCAGCAGCCAATCCCTCGAGAGGGTTTCCCCCTTCGAGCAGTACTTC
CDR3 protein: CASSQSLERVSPFEQYF

V gene: TRBV18
clone size: NA
D gene: NA
J gene: TRBJ2-1
CDR3 DNA: TGTGCCAGCTTTTCCGACGGGAGCTCCTACAATGAGCAGTTCTTC
CDR3 protein: CASFSDGSSYNEQFF

V gene: TRBV5-6
clone size: NA
D gene: NA
J gene: TRBJ2-5
CDR3 DNA: TGTGCCAGCAGCTTGGTGTGGTCCACTAGACAAGAGACCCAGTACTTC
CDR3 protein: CASSLVWSTRQETQYF

V gene: TRBV7-2
clone size: once
D gene: NA
J gene: TRBJ1-2
CDR3 DNA: TGTGCCAGCAGTACCCAAAGAGTTGGCTACACCTTC
CDR3 protein: CASSTQRVGYTF

V gene: TRBV12-5
clone size: NA
D gene: TRBD2
J gene: TRBJ2-2
CDR3 DNA: TGTGCTAGTGGGTATAGAACTGGACTAGCGGGAGTAAGCGGGGAGCTGTTTTTT
CDR3 protein: CASGYRTGLAGVSGELFF

V gene: TRBV5-8
clone size: NA
D gene: NA
J gene: TRBJ2-7
CDR3 DNA: TGTGCCAGCAGCTTGGAGGCGGGTGGACTCAGGGGAACCGAGCAGTACTTC
CDR3 protein: CASSLEAGGLRGTEQYF

V gene: TRBV15
clone size: NA
D gene: NA
J gene: TRBJ1-6
CDR3 DNA: TGTGCCACCAGCAGAGATAAAACAGTGAATTCACCCCTCCACTTT
CDR3 protein: CATSRDKTVNSPLHF